This T cell receptor beta chain came from a study of blood T cell repertoires in COVID-19. Overall study context: The analysed material was cDNA or gDNA that came from T cells, B-cell-depleted T cells, or PBMCs.

The CDR3 runs to 15 residues. Germline V gives CDR1 SGHDT, CDR2 YYEEEE. The ends were cut back, 1 base at V and 4 bases at J, with 11 bases in the middle. As originally analysed: Scientists estimated how many nucleated cells there were by amplifying reference gene primers. Clones were sequenced by immunoSEQ multiplex PCR, and TCRdb holds only the in-frame ones, with some missing. That table is the source of V, J and clone size, and D and trimming were worked out from the DNA. The table has a few hundred thousand clones, 88% seen once. In this sample, this clone turned up once. This rearrangement joins TRBV5-6 to TRBJ1-4; possibly TRBD1 for D (5 bases). The clonotype originates from a man in his 70s with acute or convalescent COVID-19. Sequencing was carried out using peripheral blood. CDR3 DNA sequence: TGTGCCAGCAGCTTGTCGGGGGGTTTTAATGAAAAACTGTTTTTT. This encodes CASSLSGGFNEKLFF. Based on the CDR3 plus reference TRBV5-6 and TRBJ1-4, the full variable domain is DAGVTQSPTHLIKTRGQQVTLRCSPKSGHDTVSWYQQALGQGPQFIFQYYEEEERQRGNFPDRFSGHQFPNYSSELNVNALLLGDSALYLCASSLSGGFNEKLFFGSGTQLSVL.